This TCR beta chain was obtained from a study of blood T cells in healthy people across ages. Study-level points and caveats: Roughly linearly, TCR beta diversity per million T cells fell as age increased.

With a J-beta primer mix and a sample-barcoded 5' primer, a second PCR ran about 7 to 11 cycles. A template-switch adaptor containing 12 random nucleotides labeled each cDNA molecule. TCRdb re-analysed the 5' RACE reads in MiXCR, keeping a single row per CDR3 protein. The table records about 1.8 million distinct CDR3 sequences, approximately 50% of them present only once. Germline V gene data show CDR1 as DFQATT and CDR2 as SNEGSKA (reference sequence). CDR3 size: 12 residues. In the case of this clonotype: As yet, its antigen is unknown. An end of the junction differs from the germline gene, which may be a read error.

V is TRBV20-1 and J is TRBJ2-3, with a possible D match to TRBD2 (6 bases). The sequence came from a middle-aged woman in good health. Sequenced input: blood. CDR3 in DNA: TGCAGTGCCGGGGACTTCACAGATACGCAGTACTTT. It specifies CSAGDFTDTQYF.